Below are 20 T cell receptor beta chains sequenced from a single sample in a study of CD8 T cells in Susac syndrome (dated by TCRdb to about 2019). Libraries were made using the immunoSEQ multiplex PCR assay. RNA was extracted using the RNeasy kit, and roughly 0.5 to 1 ug of the RNA was reverse transcribed with random hexamers. Clones were called with MiXCR by TCRdb after fastp trimmed the public reads at Q25, and only in-frame beta chains were retained. When rows share a CDR3 protein, they turn into one entry using the most common DNA and genes. This sample holds fewer than 350,000 distinct CDR3 sequences; 85% were observed only once. The ten largest clones capture 0.2% to 0.25% of the sample. The source material was CD8+ T cells from PBMCs. The receptors were sampled from a human donor with multiple sclerosis.

The chain links TRBV7-2 to TRBJ2-3; D is undetermined. There are 16 residues in the CDR3. CDR1 and CDR2 (germline): SGHTA, FQGNSA. V dropped 2 bases and J dropped 2 bases, with 14 bases sitting between them. The CDR3 sequence is CASSLFISANTDTQYF. Written as DNA, the CDR3 is TGTGCCAGCAGCTTATTTATCTCGGCTAACACAGATACGCAGTATTTT.

The chain links TRBV27 to TRBJ1-5; possibly TRBD1 for D (5 bases). This CDR3 comprises 14 residues. Germline CDR1 reads MNHEY; CDR2 reads SMNVEV (reference sequence). V lost 4 bases, J lost 7 bases, and 14 bases lay in between. The CDR3 nucleotides read TGTGCCAGCAGTTGGTTCGGGGGTCAGCAGCCCCAGCATTTT. Translation: CASSWFGGQQPQHF.

The V and J genes are TRBV4-3 and TRBJ2-2, with TRBD2 matching 10 bases. Trimming took 0 bases from V and 7 from J; bases not matched to a gene: 5. CDR1 is LGHNA, CDR2 YSLEER, per germline. The CDR3 has 16 residues. The CDR3 reads CASSQDGTSAFGELFF. CDR3 coding DNA: TGCGCCAGCAGCCAAGACGGGACTAGCGCTTTCGGGGAGCTGTTTTTT.

The chain uses TRBV4-1 and TRBJ1-1; D uncertain. Trimming pared 0 bases from V and 5 bases from J, leaving 4 bases between. CDR3 length equals 12 residues. The germline V gene encodes CDR1 MGHRA and CDR2 YSYEKL. The CDR3 bases are TGCGCCAGCAGCCAAGATCGGACTGAAGCTTTCTTT. The encoded protein is CASSQDRTEAFF.

This chain uses TRBV7-2 with TRBJ2-4; TRBD2 matches 8 bases. CDR1 is SGHTA, CDR2 FQGNSA, per germline. The CDR3 extends over 16 amino acids. V gave up 5 bases and J gave up 0 bases; unmatched junction bases: 6. The CDR3 protein is CASSILAGLAKNIQYF. The CDR3 nucleotides read TGTGCCAGCAGCATATTAGCGGGGCTAGCCAAAAACATTCAGTACTTC. The whole variable domain, remainder taken from reference TRBV7-2 and TRBJ2-4, is GAGVSQSPSNKVTEKGKDVELRCDPISGHTALYWYRQSLGQGLEFLIYFQGNSAPDKSGLPSDRFSAERTGGSVSTLTIQRTQQEDSAVYLCASSILAGLAKNIQYFGAGTRLSVL.

The J gene is TRBJ2-1, the V gene TRBV7-9, with D tentatively TRBD1 or TRBD2 (5 bases each). The germline V and J ends were trimmed by 5 bases and 7 bases, with 15 bases remaining between them. CDR1 is SEHNR and CDR2 is FQNEAQ in the germline V gene (reference sequence). The CDR3 runs to 14 residues. This CDR3 reads CASSHGPGRNEQFF. The CDR3 DNA is TGTGCCAGCAGCCACGGACCAGGGAGAAATGAGCAGTTCTTC.

This clonotype occurred a few times. The chain carries TRBV11-2 and TRBJ1-5; D is uncertain. Trimming took off 0 bases at V and 4 bases at J, with 7 bases between the two ends. CDR1 is SGHAT, CDR2 FQNNGV, per germline. The CDR3 is 14 amino acids. CDR3 coding DNA: TGTGCCAGCAGCTTAGACAGGCTTAATCAGCCCCAGCATTTT. This encodes CASSLDRLNQPQHF. The complete variable domain, with remaining parts taken from reference TRBV11-2 and TRBJ1-5, reads EAGVAQSPRYKIIEKRQSVAFWCNPISGHATLYWYQQILGQGPKLLIQFQNNGVVDDSQLPKDRFSAERLKGVDSTLKIQPAKLEDSAVYLCASSLDRLNQPQHFGDGTRLSIL.

The V gene is TRBV9, the J gene TRBJ1-2, with TRBD1 as a possible D gene (5 bases). V was trimmed by 0 bases and J by 0 bases, leaving 18 bases between them. The germline CDR1 and CDR2 sequences are SGDLS and YYNGEE. This CDR3 is built from 18 residues. The chain's CDR3 is CASSVAPGRDPSNYGYTF. CDR3 DNA: TGTGCCAGCAGCGTAGCTCCAGGCAGGGACCCATCTAACTATGGCTACACCTTC.

The chain employs TRBV15 and TRBJ1-2, with 9 bases fitting TRBD1. Germline values: CDR1 LNHNV, CDR2 YYDKDF (reference sequence). The CDR3 length is 15 residues. V shed 1 base, J shed 4 bases, and the junction held 4 bases outside the gene matches. The CDR3 coding sequence is TGTGCCACCAGCAGAGGGACAGGGGACATCTATGGCTACACCTTC. Translated: CATSRGTGDIYGYTF.

This clonotype occurred a few times. V and J are TRBV28 and TRBJ2-7; 8 bases match TRBD2. The CDR3 has 17 amino acids. V shed 2 bases and J 3 bases; nucleotides not matched to a gene: 12. CDR1 and CDR2 from the germline V gene are MDHEN and SYDVKM. CDR3 region: CASSLKGGLAGNYEQYF. The CDR3 DNA sequence: TGTGCCAGCAGTTTAAAGGGCGGTTTAGCGGGGAACTACGAGCAGTACTTC.

The chain carries TRBV19 and TRBJ2-3, with a tentative D call TRBD2 (6 bases). Germline V CDR1 and CDR2: LNHDA, SQIVND (reference sequence). The CDR3 sequence is 13 residues long. Trimming cost V 7 bases and J 5 bases, with 13 bases left between them. The CDR3 here is CASTNGRIDTQYF. The CDR3 DNA reads TGTGCCAGTACAAACGGGAGAATAGATACGCAGTATTTT.

V gene TRBV3-1 combines with J gene TRBJ2-7; the match to TRBD1 covers 9 bases. From germline, CDR1 is LGHDT and CDR2 YNNKEL (reference sequence). V shed 3 bases and J 4 bases; nucleotides not matched to a gene: 7. This CDR3 comprises 15 residues. This CDR3 is CASSQGTGFYYEQYF. The CDR3 nucleotides are TGTGCCAGCAGCCAGGGGACAGGGTTCTATTACGAGCAGTACTTC.

This rearrangement joins TRBV21-1 to TRBJ2-7; the table names TRBD2, a call not compared with the DNA. TRBV21-1 is a pseudogene locus. CDR3 length: 12 amino acids. This CDR3 reads CASSLRVREQYF. The CDR3 DNA reads as TGTGCCAGCTCTTTAAGAGTCCGCGAGCAGTACTTC.

The gene calls are TRBV6-6 and TRBJ2-1; possible D gene TRBD2, 5 bases. Looked up from germline, CDR1 is MNHNY and CDR2 is SVGAGI (reference sequence). Trimming took 0 bases from V and 1 from J, leaving 10 bases between them. There are 16 residues in the CDR3. CDR3 nucleotides: TGTGCCAGCAGTTACTCGGCGGGCCCTTCCTACAATGAGCAGTTCTTC. Protein product: CASSYSAGPSYNEQFF.

There are a few counts of this clonotype. V and J are TRBV19 and TRBJ2-7; perhaps TRBD2 as D (6 bases). CDR3 length: 13 amino acids. CDR1 and CDR2 (germline): LNHDA, SQIVND (reference sequence). V was shortened by 5 bases and J by 2 bases, with 10 bases between the two germline ends. The CDR3 here is CASSAGNTYEQYF. The CDR3 bases are TGTGCCAGTAGTGCGGGGAATACCTACGAGCAGTACTTC. The whole variable domain, filled in from reference TRBV19 and TRBJ2-7, reads DGGITQSPKYLFRKEGQNVTLSCEQNLNHDAMYWYRQDPGQGLRLIYYSQIVNDFQKGDIAEGYSVSREKKESFPLTVTSAQKNPTAFYLCASSAGNTYEQYFGPGTRLTVT.

V is TRBV7-9 and J is TRBJ2-5, with TRBD1 as a possible D gene (6 bases). The CDR3 totals 14 residues. V was clipped by 6 bases and J by 2 bases, with 13 bases between them. Germline assignment: CDR1 SEHNR and CDR2 FQNEAQ (reference sequence). The CDR3 DNA reads TGTGCCAGCAGACCACGGGACACTCAAGAGACCCAGTACTTC. This translates into CASRPRDTQETQYF.

The J gene is TRBJ2-7, the V gene TRBV20-1; D is unresolved. CDR3 size: 12 residues. Looked up from germline, CDR1 is DFQATT and CDR2 is SNEGSKA (reference sequence). The V end lost 5 bases, the J end lost 3 bases, and 11 bases lay between the germline ends. The CDR3 is CSAFPGFYEQYF. CDR3 nucleotide sequence: TGCAGTGCTTTCCCCGGGTTCTACGAGCAGTACTTC.

This chain connects TRBV13 to TRBJ2-7; 7 nucleotides line up with TRBD1. Germline V CDR1 and CDR2: PRHDT, FYEKMQ (reference sequence). This CDR3 is built from 12 residues. J lost 2 bases, V lost 8 bases, and 3 bases had no gene match. CDR3 residues: CASSTGTYEQYF. CDR3 bases: TGTGCCAGCTCGACAGGGACCTACGAGCAGTACTTC.

This chain links TRBV2 with TRBJ2-1; the D call may be TRBD1 or TRBD2 (6 bases each). Trimming shortened V by 5 bases and J by 9 bases, and 20 bases separated the two germline ends. This CDR3 is built from 15 residues. The V gene's germline CDR1 is SNHLY and CDR2 FYNNEI. CDR3 coding DNA: TGTGCCAGCAGTTCCGGGACACGCGGGATCAGTGAGCAGTTCTTC. As protein: CASSSGTRGISEQFF.

The chain joins TRBV5-6 to TRBJ1-4, with 8 bases that match TRBD1. Germline V gives CDR1 SGHDT, CDR2 YYEEEE. The CDR3 is 15 residues long. Trimming removed 3 bases from V and 3 bases from J; junction bases left unmatched: 4. The CDR3 here is CASSYQQGANEKLFF. DNA of the CDR3: TGTGCCAGCAGCTACCAACAGGGGGCTAATGAAAAACTGTTTTTT.